This T cell receptor (beta chain) was observed in a study of cytomegalovirus exposure and HLA in healthy donors (dated by TCRdb to the late 2010s). With respect to the entire study: An earlier analysis of roughly 500 of the donors reported about 260 Gb of sequence data and around 120 million unique TCR beta sequences obtained from some 170 million T cells. An early release that covered about 600 HLA-typed donors contained approximately 320 gigabases of sequencing data and about 93 million unique TCR sequences. The genetic ancestry cluster associated with self-reported Caucasian donors included 70% to 85% of the 300 to 450 genotyped donors. The aim of the study was to test whether cataloging public T cell receptors could identify signatures of past pathogen exposure. The T cell repertoires of several hundred subjects were profiled by immunosequencing and related to cytomegalovirus serostatus. A separate validation cohort of 100 to 150 different subjects was used in addition to the approximately 640-subject first cohort. High-throughput TCR immunosequencing, statistical association of individual TCRs with disease status, and machine learning were combined to predict cytomegalovirus infection status. To study patterns of TCR occurrence, a later analysis re-analyzed previously published TCR beta repertoires from 600 to 750 donors and added high-resolution HLA genotyping. The later analysis used no new phenotypic data to find candidate immune exposures, relying instead on TCR beta sequences and their occurrence across donors. In an earlier analysis of more than 550 of the donors, high-throughput TCR beta sequencing was used to judge whether each TCR beta V gene segment behaved as functional or pseudogenic. Alongside the repertoire data, information on donor age, sex, ethnicity and CMV serostatus was compiled. In a later genetic analysis, genome-wide SNP genotypes for 398 of the 666 donors were used, and that subset was treated as a discovery cohort. All discovery cohort repertoires had been generated using a single sequencing platform. Class I and class II HLA loci were covered by the typing at four-digit resolution. The number of donors typed differed by locus, with 629-630 for A, B, C, DRB1 and DQB1, more than 500 for DQA1, over 600 for DPA1, and 450 to 480 for DPB1. Several DR-DQ haplotypes were handled as single units for association and clustering because linkage in the cohort was strong. Across roughly 420 genotyped donors of the cohort, an average of roughly 230,000 unique TCR beta nucleotide sequences per donor were sequenced, and roughly 17% of those sequences were non-productive.

The cohort comprised more than 550 healthy bone marrow donors. At the time of sampling, every cohort member was nominally healthy, though immune exposures that went unrecorded were likely present. The donor was CMV seropositive and was included in the group of about 290 seropositive cohort members. A peripheral blood sample was collected from each donor, and TCR beta sequencing was performed on peripheral blood mononuclear cells. The Qiagen DNeasy Blood Extraction Kit was used to extract genomic DNA from the blood cell samples. Library preparation was by the immunoSEQ multiplex PCR assay. For the multiplex PCR, a mixture combining 60 forward primers for TCR Vbeta segments and 13 reverse primers for TCR Jbeta segments was used. The CDR3 region of rearranged TCR beta genes was amplified from genomic DNA by a multiplex PCR assay. The Illumina HiSeq System was used to sequence the amplified TCR beta libraries as 87-base-pair reads. In the original analysis: In a later analysis, tens of millions of unique TCR beta chains were counted across the 690 or so repertoires, and approximately 11 million of these chains were shared by at least two donors. To remove PCR and sequencing errors, raw reads were error-corrected and collapsed into unique sequences using a nearest-neighbor algorithm that merged closely related sequences. CDR3 sequences were aligned to IMGT reference sequences to assign V, D and J gene segments. For a sequence to be retained, a match of at least six nucleotides to both a V gene segment and a J gene segment was required. Rearrangements were called productive when the CDR3 lacked stop codons and stayed in frame with V and J; all others were non-productive. Following IMGT convention, CDR3 was defined as the stretch from the second conserved V-encoded cysteine to the conserved J-encoded phenylalanine. The earlier analysis of some 600 of the donors excluded sequences that lacked an unambiguous match to a single V gene segment. An earlier analysis of several hundred of the donors classified V segments as functional when productive rearrangements were above 56.7% and as segregating when the standard deviation between donors was above 5%. To diagnose cytomegalovirus status from the catalog of TCR beta chain sequences, a statistical classification framework was built. In a later analysis, V and J genes were assigned by comparing TCR nucleotide sequences against IMGT/GENE-DB human TR gene sequences. In a later analysis, CDR3 sequences and most-parsimonious VDJ recombination scenarios were assigned using the TCRdist pipeline. In a later analysis, every TCR beta chain was defined by the combination of its CDR3 amino acid sequence and its V-gene family, and reads without a unique V-gene family were dropped. To address suspected cross-contamination and a sequencing artifact, a later analysis removed several hundred highly shared, low-generation-probability nucleotide sequences. A later analysis calculated a clonal expansion index for each public chain from normalized within-repertoire ranks of inferred template counts. Generation probabilities in a later analysis came from a VDJ recombination model fitted to out-of-frame rearrangements, and those results were checked against IGoR. In a later analysis, TCR-TCR, TCR-HLA and TCR-CMV co-occurrence was scored with hypergeometric tests, and a repertoire-size bias correction was applied to TCR pairs. In a later analysis, false discovery rates were estimated by permuting HLA or CMV assignments 20 times. In a later analysis, co-occurring TCRs were grouped using DBSCAN, and TCRdist sequence similarity was added for clustering within HLA-allele-positive subsets. For co-occurrence clustering, repertoires with fewer than 30,000 or more than 120,000 public chains were excluded, along with five or six repertoires with anomalous nucleotide sharing. TCRdb provides this immuneACCESS table in a form limited to in-frame rearrangements. Some clones are lacking; in checked studies, under half of them reflect an unresolved V gene, and why the rest are absent is not known. From that table come the V and J calls and clone size; the DNA was used to work out D and trimming. The sample table shows tens of thousands of clones, and around 72% are seen once. Just over 50% of the sample comes from the top ten.

For this clone: No antigen is known for it. The input lacks base qualities; no much larger clone sits a single base away.

General findings and caveats noted by the study authors: The authors suggested that the approach could potentially be extended to other disease states and immunological phenotypes. A later analysis found that TCR association rates varied across HLA loci, with DRB1 alleles showing the most associated TCRs and HLA-C alleles the fewest. The classifier was reported to diagnose cytomegalovirus status with high specificity and sensitivity in both the original cohort and the validation cohort. A later analysis found that HLA-associated TCR beta chains were more clonally expanded and had lower generation probabilities than equally common non-associated chains. For the cohort, immune exposure information was limited to CMV serostatus. Roughly uniform sequencing depth across donors was assumed in presence/absence analyses, although this assumption may not hold. In an earlier analysis of about 550 of the donors, most TCR beta V segments were observed in productive rearrangements about 87% or about 30% of the time, broadly matching IMGT annotations. According to a later genetic analysis, donors in an Asian-associated ancestry cluster had fewer N-insertions in productive TCRs than the roughly 670-donor mean. Linkage disequilibrium might explain the correlated functional status among segregating V segments, but an unknown experimental factor could not be excluded. Only TCR beta chains were sequenced in this cohort, and the absence of alpha or paired-chain data limited detectable features. Across donors, most TCR sequences were observed very rarely, whereas some public TCRs were present in many individuals. A further reported finding was that TCR beta sequences accurately predicted the HLA-A and HLA-B alleles for most subjects in the first cohort. A few of the identified cytomegalovirus-associated TCR beta chains were confirmed in vitro to be specific for cytomegalovirus antigens. A later analysis associated 16,951 TCR beta sequences with specific HLA alleles at a false discovery rate of 0.05. HLA typing was unavailable for some donors at each locus, so association tests used only the typed subset. The earlier analysis of 587 of the donors excluded some 15 rarely observed V segments, including chromosome 9 orphons, because counts were too low. An association between a missense DCLRE1C variant and V-gene and J-gene trimming of TCR beta chains was found in a later genetic analysis and replicated in an independent cohort. A group of highly shared sequence variants was considered likely to be a technical artifact of the sequencing pipeline. In a later analysis, several top co-occurrence clusters were reported to appear linked to parvovirus B19, influenza, CMV and Epstein-Barr virus. According to a later analysis, most CMV-associated TCR beta chains appeared to be HLA-restricted, and the HLA associations seemed to be driven largely by CMV exposure. Assigning TCR associations to individual alleles was difficult when HLA alleles, especially DR and DQ, strongly co-occurred. In the study, 150 to 200 TCR beta chains were listed as associated with cytomegalovirus.

What was sequenced was PBMCs. The receptor was derived from a man in his fifties in good health and CMV-seropositive.

The sequence in DNA is TGTGCCAGCAGCTTCGGGGACAGGGTAACCCATGAGCAGTTCTTC. It is translated as CASSFGDRVTHEQFF. The rearrangement joined TRBV7-9 to TRBJ2-1, and TRBD1 matches 9 of the central bases. Trimming removed 3 bases from V and 8 bases from J; the gene matches leave 8 bases unexplained. The germline V gene (reference sequence) supplies CDR1 SEHNR and CDR2 FQNEAQ. Measured from the cysteine to the phenylalanine, the CDR3 is 15 residues long. The CDR3 DNA has 45 bases and is translated from base 1.